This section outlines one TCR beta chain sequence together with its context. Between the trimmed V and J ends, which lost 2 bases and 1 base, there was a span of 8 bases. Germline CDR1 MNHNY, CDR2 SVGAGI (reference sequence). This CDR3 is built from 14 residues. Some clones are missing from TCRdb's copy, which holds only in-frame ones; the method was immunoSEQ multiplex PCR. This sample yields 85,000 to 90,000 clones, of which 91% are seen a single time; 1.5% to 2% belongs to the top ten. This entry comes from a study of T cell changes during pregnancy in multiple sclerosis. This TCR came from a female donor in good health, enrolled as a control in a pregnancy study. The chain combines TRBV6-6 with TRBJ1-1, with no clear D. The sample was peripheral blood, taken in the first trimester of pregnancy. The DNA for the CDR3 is TGTGCCAGCAGTTACGGGAGTGCGAACACTGAAGCTTTCTTT. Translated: CASSYGSANTEAFF.